This TCR beta chain was captured by sequencing in a study of T cell responses to AZD1222 COVID-19 vaccine. Overall study findings and caveats: Donors in the cohort were predominantly white British and more often female, and clonal diversity was possibly underestimated. Reports say nearly half of spike-specific TCRs go after unmutated variant regions.

As to this clone: The antigen is undetermined.

This table comes from immunoSEQ multiplex PCR, and its TCRdb copy is limited to in-frame clones, with some not included. The data show 95,000 to 150,000 clones, about 90% seen once. Unmatched junction bases numbered 5, after V lost 8 bases and J lost 4 bases. The CDR3 totals 13 residues. CDR1 is SNHLY, CDR2 FYNNEI, per germline. Researchers grouped second doses given at about 4 or about 12 weeks into one pool. Material: peripheral blood, obtained 28 days after the second AZD1222 dose. The V gene is TRBV2, the J gene TRBJ1-2, with 9 bases that match TRBD1. This receptor was obtained from an adult who received the AZD1222 COVID-19 vaccine. The CDR3 nucleotides read TGTGCCAGCCGGGACAGGGACGGCTATGGCTACACCTTC. This codes for CASRDRDGYGYTF.